A single T cell receptor beta chain is shown here with its context. What it recognizes is unknown. PBMCs were derived from 7.5 to 10 ml fresh peripheral blood. The TCR beta CDR3 regions underwent amplification using RNA transcripts as the source. A set of HTBI primers served as the primers for a first-round RT-PCR of the TCR CDR3. TCRdb processed the multiplex PCR reads anew with MiXCR; each CDR3 protein has one entry. The sample lists around 380,000 distinct CDR3 sequences; roughly 14% were seen once. The sample comes from a study of T cells in Graves' hyperthyroidism and ophthalmopathy. Study-wide results and limits: Most thyroid clonotypes with frequency above 0.001 were detected in blood.

Input material: blood. This TCR came from a man aged 25-40 years with Graves' hyperthyroidism that later progressed to Graves' ophthalmopathy.

CDR3 in DNA: TGTGCCAGCAGTGAGCACAGACGGGGTGAAGCTTTCTTT. Protein: CASSEHRRGEAFF. This chain links TRBV12-3 or TRBV12-4 with TRBJ1-1; no reliable D call. The CDR3 is made up of 13 amino acids. Trimming cost V 5 bases and J 7 bases, with 14 bases left between them.